These 2 T cell receptor beta chains came from one sample sequenced in a study of blood T cells in healthy people across ages. A J-beta primer mix and a sample-barcoded 5' primer were used in a second PCR of roughly 6 to 11 cycles. One entry per CDR3 protein, called by TCRdb with MiXCR from the 5' RACE reads. The profile shows 600,000 to 1,000,000 distinct CDR3 sequences, 25% of them singletons. This same sample was also part of a study on T cells of mothers and their children.

The sample was blood. These receptor sequences come from a boy between 10 and 17 years old in good health.

This clonotype was counted a few times. The V call is TRBV3-1, the J call TRBJ2-7, with 13 bases aligning to TRBD2. Trimming took 3 bases from V and 13 from J; bases not matched to a gene: 9. Germline loops: CDR1 LGHDT, CDR2 YNNKEL (reference sequence). The CDR3 is made up of 14 amino acids. Here the CDR3 DNA reads TGTGCCAGCAGCCAGTCAGGACTAGCGGGAGTAACATACTTC. Its protein is CASSQSGLAGVTYF.

The chain joins TRBV20-1 to TRBJ1-2, with D unclear. This CDR3 spans 12 amino acids. The ends were cut back, 6 bases at V and 2 bases at J, with 10 bases in the middle. Germline CDR1 DFQATT, CDR2 SNEGSKA (reference sequence). The CDR3 here is CSALRANYGYTF. CDR3 bases: TGCAGTGCCCTTAGGGCAAACTATGGCTACACCTTC.